This T cell receptor beta chain was captured in a study of blood T cell repertoires in COVID-19. Study details: Researchers got acute and convalescent COVID-19 samples from the United States, Italy and Spain.

The protocol was immunoSEQ multiplex PCR, while the TCRdb copy is restricted to in-frame clones and leaves out a portion. Of 200,000 to 250,000 clones in the sample, more than 65% were seen once. The CDR3 runs to 15 residues. J gave up 9 bases and V 5 bases, and 10 bases lay outside the gene matches. Per the germline V gene, CDR1 is PRHDT and CDR2 is FYEKMQ (reference sequence). The sequence was collected from a woman between 55 and 75 years old with acute or convalescent COVID-19. The material sequenced was peripheral blood. The J gene is TRBJ2-1, the V gene TRBV13; 10 bases map to TRBD2. The DNA of the CDR3 is TGTGCCAGCAGCAATACGGAGCGGGGGGGTGGTGAGCAGTTCTTC. Protein product: CASSNTERGGGEQFF.